One sample yielded the 8 T cell receptor beta chains listed below, sequenced in a study of blood T cells in healthy people across ages. A second PCR of roughly 7 to 11 cycles used a sample-barcoded 5' primer and a J-beta primer mix. TCRdb used MiXCR to reprocess the 5' RACE reads, holding one entry per CDR3 protein. The data hold fewer than 1 million distinct CDR3 sequences, with 44% observed a single time. Sequencing input: blood. These TCRs come from a man aged 55-75 years in good health.

This chain links TRBV14 with TRBJ1-1; D may be TRBD1 (5 bases). CDR3 length equals 16 residues. Germline V gene lookup returns CDR1 SGHDN and CDR2 FVKESK. Trimming stripped 1 base from V and 1 base from J, with 13 bases between. The CDR3 DNA reads TGTGCCAGCAGCCAAGCTAAGGGGACCGCGAACACTGAAGCTTTCTTT. Translated, it gives CASSQAKGTANTEAFF.

The rearrangement links TRBV3-1 to TRBJ2-7; no reliable D call. V was trimmed by 1 base and J by 1 base, leaving 14 bases between them. The germline V gene encodes CDR1 LGHDT and CDR2 YNNKEL (reference sequence). This CDR3 is built from 16 residues. As DNA, the CDR3 is TGTGCCAGCAGCCAAGGAGGCTACTACAATTCCTACGAGCAGTACTTC. This translates into CASSQGGYYNSYEQYF.

As to this clonotype: Relative to the germline gene, one junction end is altered; a read error may explain this. CDR3 DNA: TGTGCCTCGGGTTCGAACAGTCAAAACTATAGCTACACCTTC. It yields the protein CASGSNSQNYSYTF. The chain links TRBV27 to TRBJ1-2; D uncertain. Per germline, CDR1 MNHEY and CDR2 SMNVEV (reference sequence). CDR3 length equals 14 residues.

In this sample, this clonotype turned up once. One end of the junction does not line up with germline, which may come from a read error. The chain uses TRBV5-1 and TRBJ2-1; 8 nucleotides agree with TRBD2. The germline gives CDR1 SGHRS, CDR2 YFSETQ. The CDR3 has 17 amino acids. The CDR3 DNA sequence: TGCGCAAGCAGCGCCGGACTAGCTGGGGGGCGGTACAATGAGCAGTTCTTC. Translated, it gives CASSAGLAGGRYNEQFF. The variable domain in full, with the rest retrieved from reference TRBV5-1 and TRBJ2-1, is KAGVTQTPRYLIKTRGQQVTLSCSPISGHRSVSWYQQTPGQGLQFLFEYFSETQRNKGNFPGRFSGRQFSNSRSEMNVSTLELGDSALYLCASSAGLAGGRYNEQFFGPGTRLTVL.

This clonotype was seen more than once but under ten times. This chain joins TRBV12-3 or TRBV12-4 and TRBJ1-2, with 10 bases matching TRBD1. This CDR3 region has 15 residues. Trimming at V came to 6 bases and at J to 6 bases, leaving 10 bases not matched to a gene. The CDR3 region has the DNA TGTGCCAGCAGGGCCCCGGGACAGGGGCTAGATGGCTACACCTTC. Translation gives CASRAPGQGLDGYTF.

The chain carries TRBV4-3 and TRBJ1-4; D might be TRBD1 (5 bases). The germline V gene has CDR1 LGHNA and CDR2 YSLEER. With 3 bases removed from V and 8 bases from J, the gap between germline ends came to 16 bases. The CDR3 length is 15 residues. The CDR3 bases are TGCGCCAGCAGCCATCGCCCAGGGACGGCCGAAAAACTGTTTTTT. This sequence encodes CASSHRPGTAEKLFF.

This clonotype has more than one count but fewer than ten. V gene TRBV20-1 combines with J gene TRBJ2-5; perhaps D is TRBD1 or TRBD2 (5 bases each). This CDR3 has 13 amino acids. Germline CDR1 and CDR2: DFQATT and SNEGSKA (reference sequence). V was cut by 1 base and J by 1 base, with 7 bases left in between. The DNA of the CDR3 is TGCAGTGCTAGAGCGGGGACCCAAGAGACCCAGTACTTC. Translated, it gives CSARAGTQETQYF.

This rearrangement joins TRBV12-3 or TRBV12-4 to TRBJ1-1, with D tentatively TRBD1 (6 bases). The CDR3 totals 14 residues. V was shortened by 4 bases and J by 5 bases, with 14 bases between the two germline ends. CDR3 in amino acids: CASSWRGLGTEAFF. The CDR3 DNA reads TGTGCCAGCAGTTGGCGGGGGCTTGGGACTGAAGCTTTCTTT.